This T cell receptor (beta chain) was sequenced in a study of human T cells and chemical hapten exposure. Study as a whole: Skin on the upper inner arm, roughly 2 cm by roughly 2 cm in size, was sensitized with 2% DPC.

The time point here: patch test 2, 6 weeks after DPC sensitization. The sample's treatment: therapeutic diphenylcyclopropenone sensitization with weekly scalp DPC. This CDR3 is built from 19 residues. V was pared by 0 bases and J by 4 bases, with 19 bases between. Germline V CDR1 and CDR2: MNHEY, SVGAGI. This clonotype was seen more than once but under ten times. Unique molecular identifiers were attached to individual cDNA molecules during library preparation. Using its own MiXCR run on the RACE reads, TCRdb lists one record per CDR3 protein. The profile shows a few hundred thousand distinct CDR3 sequences, 6% to 7% of them singletons.

The source was whole blood, collected in connection with sensitization to the hapten diphenylcyclopropenone (DPC). The rearrangement links TRBV6-5 to TRBJ2-6; D gene ambiguous. This clonotype was obtained from a woman between 18 and 30 years old with alopecia areata. Some clones in this sample may be carry-over from other donors' samples. CDR3 amino acids: CASSYSVRSWAGGANVLTF. The CDR3, as DNA: TGTGCCAGCAGTTACTCGGTTAGGTCGTGGGCAGGAGGGGCCAACGTCCTGACTTTC.